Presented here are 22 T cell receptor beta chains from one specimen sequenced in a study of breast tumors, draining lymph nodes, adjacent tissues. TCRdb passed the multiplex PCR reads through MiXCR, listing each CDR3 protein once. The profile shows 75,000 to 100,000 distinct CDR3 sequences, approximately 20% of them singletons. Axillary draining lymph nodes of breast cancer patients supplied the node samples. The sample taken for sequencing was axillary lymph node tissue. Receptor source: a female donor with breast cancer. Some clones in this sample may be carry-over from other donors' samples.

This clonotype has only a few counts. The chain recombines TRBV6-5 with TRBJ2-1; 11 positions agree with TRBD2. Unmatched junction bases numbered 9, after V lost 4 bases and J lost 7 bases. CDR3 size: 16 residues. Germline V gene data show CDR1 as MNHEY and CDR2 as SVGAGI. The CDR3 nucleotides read TGTGCCAGCAGTTCCCACGGACTAGCGGGTTCGAATGAGCAGTTCTTC. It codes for CASSSHGLAGSNEQFF.

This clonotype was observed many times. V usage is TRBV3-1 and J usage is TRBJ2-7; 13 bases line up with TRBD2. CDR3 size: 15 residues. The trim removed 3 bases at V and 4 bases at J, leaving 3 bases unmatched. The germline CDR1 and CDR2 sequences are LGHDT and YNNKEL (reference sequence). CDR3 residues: CASSHGTSGIYEQYF. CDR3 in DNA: TGTGCCAGCAGCCACGGGACTAGCGGGATTTACGAGCAGTACTTC.

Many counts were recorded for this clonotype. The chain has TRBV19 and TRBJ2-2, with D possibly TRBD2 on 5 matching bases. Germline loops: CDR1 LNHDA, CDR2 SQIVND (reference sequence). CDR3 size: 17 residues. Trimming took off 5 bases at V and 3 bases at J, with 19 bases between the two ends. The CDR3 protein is CASSPLLPRLHTGELFF. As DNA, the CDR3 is TGTGCCAGTAGTCCTCTGCTACCCCGACTACACACCGGGGAGCTGTTTTTT. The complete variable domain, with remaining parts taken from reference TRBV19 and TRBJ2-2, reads DGGITQSPKYLFRKEGQNVTLSCEQNLNHDAMYWYRQDPGQGLRLIYYSQIVNDFQKGDIAEGYSVSREKKESFPLTVTSAQKNPTAFYLCASSPLLPRLHTGELFFGEGSRLTVL.

Written as DNA, the CDR3 is TGTGCCAGCAGTTTAGGCAGGGGTTATGCCTACGAGCAGTACTTC. It specifies CASSLGRGYAYEQYF. This chain links TRBV28 with TRBJ2-7; D is possibly TRBD1 (6 bases). Germline CDR1 MDHEN, CDR2 SYDVKM. CDR3 length: 15 residues. Trimming pared 2 bases from V and 2 bases from J, leaving 13 bases between.

The CDR3, as DNA: TGTGCCAGCTCACCCGATCCGGGGGTCTATGGCTACACCTTC. Translating it yields CASSPDPGVYGYTF. The chain recombines TRBV18 with TRBJ1-2, with D tentatively TRBD1 (5 bases). Germline V CDR1 and CDR2: KGHSH, LQKENI. V lost 3 bases and J lost 4, with 12 bases in between. The length of the CDR3 is 14 residues.

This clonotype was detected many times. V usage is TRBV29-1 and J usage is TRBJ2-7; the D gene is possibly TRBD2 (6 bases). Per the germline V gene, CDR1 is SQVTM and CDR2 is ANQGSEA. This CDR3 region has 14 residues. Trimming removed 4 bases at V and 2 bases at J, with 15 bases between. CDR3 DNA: TGCAGCGTTGGCCCCGAGGGACTTGCCTACGAGCAGTACTTC. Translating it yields CSVGPEGLAYEQYF.

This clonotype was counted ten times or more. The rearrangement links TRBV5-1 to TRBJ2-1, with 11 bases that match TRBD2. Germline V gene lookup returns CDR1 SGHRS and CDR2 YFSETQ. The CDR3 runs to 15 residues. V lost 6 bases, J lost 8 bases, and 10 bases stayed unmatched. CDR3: CASTSLAGGRDEQFF. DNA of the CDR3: TGCGCCAGCACCTCTTTAGCGGGAGGGCGCGATGAGCAGTTCTTC.

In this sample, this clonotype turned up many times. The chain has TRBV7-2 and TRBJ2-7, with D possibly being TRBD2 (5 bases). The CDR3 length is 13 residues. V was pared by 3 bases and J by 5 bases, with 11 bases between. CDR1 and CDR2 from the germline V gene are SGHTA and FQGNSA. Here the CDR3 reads CASSFRHGNEQYF. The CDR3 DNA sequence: TGTGCCAGCAGCTTCCGACACGGGAACGAGCAGTACTTC.

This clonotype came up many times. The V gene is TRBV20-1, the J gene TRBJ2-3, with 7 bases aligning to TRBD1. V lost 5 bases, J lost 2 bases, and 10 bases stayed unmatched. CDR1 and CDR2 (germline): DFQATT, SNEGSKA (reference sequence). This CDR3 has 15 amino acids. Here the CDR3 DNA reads TGCAGTGCTTCTCGAGGGGGCCCCCCCACAGATACGCAGTATTTT. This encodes CSASRGGPPTDTQYF.

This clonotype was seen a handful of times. The CDR3 region has the DNA TGTGCCAGCAGACAGGGTTCATTACTAGCGGGGAACTACAATGAGCAGTTCTTC. The encoded protein is CASRQGSLLAGNYNEQFF. The chain has TRBV6-5 and TRBJ2-1, with 10 bases lining up with TRBD2. Germline assignment: CDR1 MNHEY and CDR2 SVGAGI. The CDR3 loop spans 18 amino acids. V lost 6 bases to trimming and J lost 3 bases; unmatched junction nucleotides: 14.

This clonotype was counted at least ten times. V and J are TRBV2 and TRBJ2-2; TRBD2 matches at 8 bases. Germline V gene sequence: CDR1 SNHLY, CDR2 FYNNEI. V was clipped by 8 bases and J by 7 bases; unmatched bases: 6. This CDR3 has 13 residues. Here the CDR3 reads CASRAGGDGELFF. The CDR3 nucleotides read TGTGCCAGCCGGGCGGGGGGAGACGGGGAGCTGTTTTTT.

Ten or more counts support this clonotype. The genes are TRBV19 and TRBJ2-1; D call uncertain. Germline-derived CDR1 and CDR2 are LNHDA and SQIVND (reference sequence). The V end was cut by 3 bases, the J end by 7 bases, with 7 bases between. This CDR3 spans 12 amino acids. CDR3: CASSIGVNEQFF. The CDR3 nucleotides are TGTGCCAGTAGTATTGGCGTGAATGAGCAGTTCTTC.

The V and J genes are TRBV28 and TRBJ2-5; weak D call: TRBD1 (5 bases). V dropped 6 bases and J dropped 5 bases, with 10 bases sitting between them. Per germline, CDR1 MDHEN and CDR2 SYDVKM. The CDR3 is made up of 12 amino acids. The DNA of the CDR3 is TGTGCCAGCAGGGTCCCAGGGGAGACCCAGTACTTC. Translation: CASRVPGETQYF.

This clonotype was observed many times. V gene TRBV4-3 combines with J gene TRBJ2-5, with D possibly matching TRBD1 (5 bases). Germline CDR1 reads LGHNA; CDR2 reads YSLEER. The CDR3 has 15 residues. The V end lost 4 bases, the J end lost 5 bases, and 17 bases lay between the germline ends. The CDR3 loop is CASSPQGKIGETQYF. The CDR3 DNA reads TGCGCCAGCAGCCCTCAGGGTAAAATAGGGGAGACCCAGTACTTC.

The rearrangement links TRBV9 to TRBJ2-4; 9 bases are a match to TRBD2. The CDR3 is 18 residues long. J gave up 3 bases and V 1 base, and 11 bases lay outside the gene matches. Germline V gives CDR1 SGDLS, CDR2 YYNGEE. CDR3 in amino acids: CASSVSSGNSGGKNIQYF. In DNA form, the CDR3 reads TGTGCCAGCAGCGTATCTAGCGGGAATTCCGGGGGCAAAAACATTCAGTACTTC.

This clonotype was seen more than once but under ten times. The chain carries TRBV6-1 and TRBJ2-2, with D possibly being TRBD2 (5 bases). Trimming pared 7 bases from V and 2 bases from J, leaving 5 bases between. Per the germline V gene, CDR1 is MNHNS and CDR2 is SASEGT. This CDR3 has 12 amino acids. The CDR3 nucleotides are TGTGCCAGCACGGGAAACACCGGGGAGCTGTTTTTT. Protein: CASTGNTGELFF.

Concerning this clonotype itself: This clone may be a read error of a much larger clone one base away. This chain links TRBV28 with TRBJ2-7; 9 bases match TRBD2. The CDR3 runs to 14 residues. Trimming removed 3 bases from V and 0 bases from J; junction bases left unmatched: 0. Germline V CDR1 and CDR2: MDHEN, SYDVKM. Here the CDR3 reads CASSFSGSSYEQYF. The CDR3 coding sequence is TGTGCCAGCAGTTTTAGCGGGAGCTCCTACGAGCAGTACTTC.

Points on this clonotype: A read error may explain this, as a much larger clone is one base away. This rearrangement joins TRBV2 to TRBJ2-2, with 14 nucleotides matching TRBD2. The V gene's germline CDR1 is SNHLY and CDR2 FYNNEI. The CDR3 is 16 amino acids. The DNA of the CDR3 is TGTGCCAGCAGCTCGACTAGCGGGAGGGACACCGGGGAGCTGGTTTTT. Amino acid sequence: CASSSTSGRDTGELVF.

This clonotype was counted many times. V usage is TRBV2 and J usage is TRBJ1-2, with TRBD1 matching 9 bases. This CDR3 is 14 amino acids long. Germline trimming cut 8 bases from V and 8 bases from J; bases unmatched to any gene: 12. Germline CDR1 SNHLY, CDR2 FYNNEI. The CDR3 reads CASHGQGLTNGYTF. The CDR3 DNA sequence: TGTGCCAGCCACGGACAGGGGCTTACAAACGGCTACACCTTC.

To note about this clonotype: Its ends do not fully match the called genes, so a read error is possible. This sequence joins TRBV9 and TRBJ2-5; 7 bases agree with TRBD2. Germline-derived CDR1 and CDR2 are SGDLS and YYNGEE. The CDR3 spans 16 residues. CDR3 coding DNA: TGTGCCAGCAGCGTAGGGGGGGGATCGGGCCGAGAGGCCCAGTACTTC. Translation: CASSVGGGSGREAQYF.

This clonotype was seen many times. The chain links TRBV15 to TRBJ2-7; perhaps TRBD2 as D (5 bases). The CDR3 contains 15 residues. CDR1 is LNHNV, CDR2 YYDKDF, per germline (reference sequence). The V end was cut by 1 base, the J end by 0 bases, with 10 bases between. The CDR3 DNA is TGTGCCACCAGCAGAGCCATCGGGAACTCCTACGAGCAGTACTTC. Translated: CATSRAIGNSYEQYF.

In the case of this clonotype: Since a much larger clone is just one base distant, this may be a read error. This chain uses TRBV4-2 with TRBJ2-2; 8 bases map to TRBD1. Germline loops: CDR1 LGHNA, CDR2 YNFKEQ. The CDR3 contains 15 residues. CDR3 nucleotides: TGTGCCAGCTGCCAAGTTCAGGGGGCGAGCGGGGAGCTGTTTTTT. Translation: CASCQVQGASGELFF.